This is a list of T cell receptor beta chains from one sample in a study of blood T cell repertoires in COVID-19. Assay used: immunoSEQ multiplex PCR; TCRdb lists only in-frame clones, some missing. The sample has under 300,000 clones, about four fifths seen once. Sequencing was performed on PBMCs or T cells enriched from blood (not recorded which). The source is a man aged 45-65 years who had recovered from COVID-19. Both conserved end residues are part of each CDR3. D genes are given only for firm matches. Not every row has a clone size; where given, it reads once, few, many or a size class.

. TRBJ1-5 TRBV11-2 TRBD1 TGTGCCAGCAGCCAGAACGGACAGGTTAGCAATCAGCCCCAGCATTTT CASSQNGQVSNQPQHF
few TRBJ1-2 TRBV11-1 TRBD1 TGTGCCAGCAGCCCCAGGGGGCTGAATGGTGGCTACACCTTC CASSPRGLNGGYTF
. TRBJ1-1 TRBV12-5 . TGTGCTAGTGGTTTGGTTGGAGGCCGCACTGAAGCTTTCTTT CASGLVGGRTEAFF
. TRBJ1-1 TRBV11-3 TRBD1 TGTGCCAGCAGCGCCTACGGACAGGCTGAAGCTTTCTTT CASSAYGQAEAFF
few TRBJ2-1 TRBV6-6 . TGTGCCAGCAGTTTGAGCGACAATGAGCAGTTCTTC CASSLSDNEQFF
. TRBJ2-1 TRBV5-1 TRBD1 TGCGCCAGCAGCTCACAGGGGGCATCCTACAATGAGCAGTTCTTC CASSSQGASYNEQFF
few TRBJ2-1 TRBV9 TRBD2 TGTGCCAGCAGCTCGTTAGCGGGCCCGCTGTTCTTC CASSSLAGPLFF
. TRBJ1-1 TRBV28 . TGTGCCAGCAGCTCCAACACGGGGGCTTTCTTT CASSSNTGAFF
. TRBJ2-7 TRBV5-1 TRBD2 TGCGCCAGCAGCTTGGGACTAGCGGCAATCTACGAGCAGTACTTC CASSLGLAAIYEQYF
few TRBJ2-3 TRBV7-9 TRBD1 TGTGCCAGCAGCTTTCGGACAGGGGCCTCAGATACGCAGTATTTT CASSFRTGASDTQYF
. TRBJ1-6 TRBV3-1/TRBV3-2 . TGTGCCAGCAGCCCCCCAGGGTCACCCCTCCACTTT CASSPPGSPLHF
. TRBJ1-2 TRBV28 . TGTGCCAGCTCGACGGGGGGGCTAGCTAACTATGGCTACACCTTC CASSTGGLANYGYTF
. TRBJ2-3 TRBV29-1 TRBD2 TGCAGCGTTCCTGGGGCGGGAGGGCCCTCAGATACGCAGTATTTT CSVPGAGGPSDTQYF
few TRBJ2-2 TRBV14 . TGTGCCAGCAGCCAAGTAATCACCGGGGAGCTGTTTTTT CASSQVITGELFF
. TRBJ1-6 TRBV6-5 . TGTGCCAGCAGGGGAGGGGAATATAATTCACCCCTCCACTTT CASRGGEYNSPLHF
. TRBJ2-1 TRBV9 TRBD1 TGTGCCAGCAGCGCCGCAGGGGGCTCCTACAATGAGCAGTTCTTC CASSAAGGSYNEQFF
. TRBJ2-3 TRBV9 TRBD2 TGTGCCAGCAGCGTAGTGGTCCTAGCGGCTAGCACAGATACGCAGTATTTT CASSVVVLAASTDTQYF
. TRBJ1-6 TRBV18 . TGTGCCAGCTCACCACGGACAGTTCCTTATAATTCACCCCTCCACTTT CASSPRTVPYNSPLHF
. TRBJ1-2 TRBV29-1 . TGCAGCGTTTCAGGGGTGGGCGGCTACACCTTC CSVSGVGGYTF
few TRBJ2-7 TRBV25-1 TRBD2 TGTGCCAGCAGTAGACCGGGACTAGCGATGGGGCAGTACTTC CASSRPGLAMGQYF
. TRBJ2-5 TRBV11-3 TRBD2 TGTGCCAGCAGCTCCCTACTAGCGGGAGGGGGAGAGACCCAGTACTTC CASSSLLAGGGETQYF
. TRBJ2-5 TRBV27 TRBD1 TGTGCCAGCAGTAAGGGGGAAGGGGGCTCACGGGAGACCCAGTACTTC CASSKGEGGSRETQYF
. TRBJ1-1 TRBV19 TRBD1 TGTGCCAGTAGTATAGCCAGCCCGGGACAGGGTTCTACCGTGGCTTTCTTT CASSIASPGQGSTVAFF
once TRBJ1-2 TRBV5-1 . TGCGCCAGCAGCTTGGGAACCGGGAGCTATGGCTACACCTTC CASSLGTGSYGYTF
. TRBJ2-3 TRBV7-3 . TGTGCCAGCAGCTTATTTGAGCGACCCGATACGCAGTATTTT CASSLFERPDTQYF
. TRBJ2-7 TRBV10-2 . TGCGCCAGCAGCAGCTCCTACGAGCAGTACTTC CASSSSYEQYF
. TRBJ2-1 TRBV7-9 TRBD2 TGTGCCAGCAGCTCCGGACTAGCGGGATCGTACAATGAGCAGTTCTTC CASSSGLAGSYNEQFF
. TRBJ2-1 TRBV20-1 TRBD2 TGCAGTGCTAGTCGGACTAGGGGATCCAATGAGCAGTTCTTC CSASRTRGSNEQFF
. TRBJ2-1 TRBV9 . TGTGCCAGCAGCGTGGGACACAGCACTCACAATGAGCAGTTCTTC CASSVGHSTHNEQFF
. TRBJ1-2 TRBV27 . TGTGCCAGCAGTTTTCTCGGGGTTGGGGGCTACACCTTC CASSFLGVGGYTF
. TRBJ1-4 TRBV9 . TGTGCCAGCAGCGTACAGGATAATGAAAAACTGTTTTTT CASSVQDNEKLFF
once TRBJ2-3 TRBV18 TRBD1 TGTGCCAGCTCACCACTACGACAGGGGACTAGCACAGATACGCAGTATTTT CASSPLRQGTSTDTQYF
. TRBJ2-7 TRBV18 TRBD1 TGTGCCAGCTCACGGGGGACAGTTTTCGAGCAGTACTTC CASSRGTVFEQYF
. TRBJ2-3 TRBV29-1 . TGCAGCGTTGGGGGGGACCCCGCGGTTGGCACAGATACGCAGTATTTT CSVGGDPAVGTDTQYF
. TRBJ2-7 TRBV5-1 . TGCGCCAGCAGCTTTGAGAGGAGAGAGGGTGAGCAGTACTTC CASSFERREGEQYF
. TRBJ2-7 TRBV11-2 . TGTGCCAGCAGCTTAGTGGCAGGGGGAGGCGAGCAGTACTTC CASSLVAGGGEQYF
. TRBJ2-3 TRBV7-3 TRBD1 TGTGCCAGCAGCCCGGGACAGTCACTCACAGATACGCAGTATTTT CASSPGQSLTDTQYF
. TRBJ2-3 TRBV5-4 . TGTGCCAGCAGCTTCCGGACAGTCAGGGTTACGGCAGATACGCAGTATTTT CASSFRTVRVTADTQYF
. TRBJ2-7 TRBV7-8 . TGTGCCAGCAGCTTAGAGGCGGGGAAAGCCTACGAGCAGTACTTC CASSLEAGKAYEQYF
. TRBJ2-7 TRBV12-5 TRBD2 TGTGCTAGTGGTCCCGGGACTAGGGGGTCTCAGGAGCAGTACTTC CASGPGTRGSQEQYF